The entry below describes one TCR beta chain. The antigen is undetermined. Scientists made TCR beta libraries using quantitative 5'-RACE with molecular barcodes. TCRdb re-derived calls from the 5' RACE reads in MiXCR, one entry per CDR3 protein. Among 750,000 to 850,000 distinct CDR3 sequences listed, roughly 10% were seen once. This record belongs to a study of CD8 T cells in ankylosing spondylitis. Findings and caveats of the study: Significant enrichment of disease-linked clones was reportedly seen in matched ankylosing spondylitis synovial fluid. Within ankylosing spondylitis blood, a TCR beta motif made up of several highly homologous variants appeared to be characteristic.

V was pared by 4 bases and J by 5 bases, with 6 bases of the junction left unmatched. The CDR3 loop spans 16 amino acids. Germline CDR1 reads MGHRA; CDR2 reads YSYEKL. This TCR was recovered from a male donor with ankylosing spondylitis. Sequenced material: blood, either unsorted or a sorted T cell fraction (not recorded which). The chain is built from TRBV4-1 and TRBJ2-3; 13 bases match TRBD2. The CDR3 DNA follows: TGCGCCAGCAGCCTACTAGCGGGAGGGTCGGGAGATACGCAGTATTTT. Amino acid sequence: CASSLLAGGSGDTQYF.